What follows are 5 T cell receptor beta chains derived from one specimen sequenced in a study of CD4+ T cells in melanoma. TCRdb's copy holds only in-frame clones and misses some; the assay was immunoSEQ multiplex PCR. The sample lists some 15,000 clones, roughly 63% occurring once. The material sequenced was cells from a culture (not recorded whether cultured in vitro). Source of these receptors: a human donor with melanoma.

The V gene is TRBV11-3, the J gene TRBJ1-2; D unresolved. Per the germline V gene, CDR1 is SGHNT and CDR2 is YENEEA. V was shortened by 3 bases and J by 0 bases, with 5 bases between the two germline ends. There are 13 residues in the CDR3. This CDR3 is CASSFLANYGYTF. Written as DNA, the CDR3 is TGTGCCAGCAGCTTTTTGGCTAACTATGGCTACACCTTC.

V gene TRBV4-2 combines with J gene TRBJ2-1; D perhaps matches TRBD1 (6 bases). Between the trimmed V and J ends, which lost 4 bases and 6 bases, there was a span of 16 bases. The germline gives CDR1 LGHNA, CDR2 YNFKEQ. The CDR3 length is 15 residues. CDR3 amino acids: CASSLQTGKRNEQFF. CDR3 sequence (DNA): TGTGCCAGCAGCCTCCAGACAGGTAAGCGCAATGAGCAGTTCTTC.

This chain links TRBV7-6 with TRBJ2-1, with 9 bases matching TRBD2. CDR1 and CDR2 (germline): SGHVS, FNYEAQ. V gave up 1 base and J gave up 9 bases; unmatched junction bases: 7. The CDR3 covers 15 residues. The CDR3 is CASSLGNSGGSEQFF. Here the CDR3 DNA reads TGTGCCAGCAGCTTAGGAAATAGCGGGGGTTCTGAGCAGTTCTTC.

The chain couples TRBV5-1 to TRBJ2-5, with 7 bases that match TRBD1. The V and J ends lost 0 bases and 4 bases, in that order; junction bases with no gene match: 9. Germline loops: CDR1 SGHRS, CDR2 YFSETQ. The CDR3 loop spans 16 amino acids. CDR3 coding DNA: TGCGCCAGCAGCTTGGTTGCCAGGGGGTACGGAGAGACCCAGTACTTC. As protein: CASSLVARGYGETQYF.

The sample holds a few counts of this clone. The chain has TRBV5-1 and TRBJ1-1, with a possible D match to TRBD1 (6 bases). Germline CDR1 is SGHRS and CDR2 is YFSETQ. The V end lost 2 bases, the J end lost 3 bases, and 11 bases lay between the germline ends. CDR3 size: 14 residues. CDR3: CASSFQGYDTEAFF. The CDR3 DNA reads as TGCGCCAGCAGCTTCCAGGGGTATGACACTGAAGCTTTCTTT.